The T cell receptor (beta chain) described here comes from a study of blood T cell repertoires in COVID-19 (dated by TCRdb to 2020 to 2022). Broadly, across the study: Samples from collaborators originated in the United States, Italy and Spain and spanned both the acute and convalescent phases of COVID-19. Sample metadata almost always included a de-identified subject ID, COVID-19 status, age in years and sex. The repertoires were released in a freely available public database intended as a resource for research on the immune response to SARS-CoV-2. The dataset comprised deeply sampled blood TCRbeta repertoires from subjects exposed to, actively infected with, or recovered from COVID-19. HLA class I and class II types, where available, came from metadata supplied by the sample provider rather than from assay-based typing. The prospective study material was composed of cDNA or gDNA derived from T cells, B-cell-depleted T cells, or PBMCs. Samples came from the ongoing ImmuneRACE study (first 160 participants) plus 1,254 subjects from 6 global collaborators.

Overall study outcomes, separate from this receptor: Clinical and demographic metadata were provided uncurated, with the amount varying by source and participant.

TCRbeta CDR3 regions were amplified from genomic DNA by means of the immunoSEQ Assay, a bias-controlled multiplex PCR. The study's processing was this. The number of nucleated cells in each sample was estimated from the amplification of reference gene primers within the assay. Sequence reads were collapsed and filtered to measure the absolute abundance of every unique TCRbeta CDR3 rearrangement. Productive Simpson clonality was computed per sample as the square root of Simpson's diversity index over productive rearrangements. In TCRdb, the immuneACCESS table is reduced to in-frame sequences with V and J assigned. These tables do not hold every clone; where another copy was compared, an unresolved V gene accounts for under half, and the others remain unexplained. That table supplies the V and J calls and clone size; D and trimming were determined from the DNA. This sample gives just over 60,000 clones in total; more than 60% of them show up just once. The leading ten clones occupy around a sixth of the sample.

From its cysteine to its phenylalanine, the CDR3 spans 15 amino acids. The read is trimmed to its CDR3 DNA, 45 bases read in frame from base 1. The junction shows trimming of 5 bases on V and 0 bases on J, plus 14 bases between the germline ends. CDR1 and CDR2, looked up from the germline V gene, are MNHEY and SVGEGT. Collaborating institutions collected whole blood in K2EDTA tubes following their own protocols. For TCRbeta analysis, collaborator samples were shipped as frozen whole blood, as isolated PBMCs, or as DNA extracted from either sample type. This clone was found a few times. It has no known antigen specificity. Per-base quality was not reported, and no clone a single base away is much larger than it.

The sample was peripheral blood. The V gene is TRBV6-2 or TRBV6-3 and the J gene is TRBJ2-7, with TRBD2 tentatively as D gene (6 bases match). This sequence originates from a man aged 60 to 69 with acute or convalescent COVID-19. The encoded CDR3 is CASSTGRGLSYEQYF. In nucleotides, the sequence is TGTGCCAGCAGTACGGGGCGGGGTCTCTCCTACGAGCAGTACTTC.